This entry describes one T cell receptor (beta chain). Its target is unknown. Per germline, CDR1 KGHDR and CDR2 SFDVKD. The CDR3 is 13 residues long. V was trimmed by 8 bases and J by 1 base, leaving 10 bases between them. The record originates from a study of T cell responses to AZD1222 COVID-19 vaccine. Second-dose intervals of approximately 4 or approximately 12 weeks were pooled. General observations from the study: Increases in Spike-specific TCR breadth and depth were seen after two AZD1222 doses. The CD4 TCRs associated with vaccination extended across spike and predominated at 160-218 and 743-854.

Assay: immunoSEQ multiplex PCR; the TCRdb copy retains only in-frame clones and omits some. This sample has about 140,000 clones, with roughly 91% found just once. This chain uses TRBV24-1 with TRBJ2-5; D gene uncertain. The sequenced sample was peripheral blood, obtained 28 days after the second AZD1222 dose. This TCR was sampled from an adult who received the AZD1222 COVID-19 vaccine. CDR3 bases: TGTGCCACCAACACAGCGAGCCAAGAGACCCAGTACTTC. Its translation is CATNTASQETQYF.